This T cell receptor beta chain came from a study of blood T cells in healthy people across ages (dated by TCRdb to between 2014 and 2017). Background for the entire study: Template switching captured roughly one uniquely barcoded TCR beta cDNA molecule per two T cells in model experiments. The study measured age-related changes in TCR beta repertoire diversity using deep sequencing normalized with unique cDNA molecular identifiers. The donors were split into four age groups: young (average 16 years), middle-aged (about 40), aged (more than 55) and long-lived (about 82). To avoid experimental bias, donors of different ages were randomly spread across the sequencing lanes. Two additional independent replicas of 1 million unique cDNA reads from the same blood draw were analyzed for two donors (one aged 18 to 30 and one aged 80 or older).

The library relied on 5' RACE. Sequencer: Illumina HiSeq 2500. A second PCR of roughly 6 to 11 cycles was run with a J-beta primer mix and a sample-barcoded 5' primer. Each TCR beta cDNA molecule received a unique molecular identifier from a template-switch 5' adaptor carrying 12 random nucleotides. Each sample yielded at least 3 million CDR3-containing paired-end reads. First-strand cDNA was synthesized from all RNA with the Mint cDNA synthesis kit, primed by a TRBC-specific oligonucleotide. Following uracil-DNA glycosylase treatment, all cDNA underwent a first 18-cycle PCR with the universal primers M1SS and BC2_uni_R. Under the source paper's analysis protocol: For normalization, 1 million high-quality reads were randomly selected from each sample, with every read carrying a distinct molecular identifier. Reads with shared molecular identifiers were discarded instead of being binned into consensus sequences. CDR3 identification, clonotype clustering and error correction used MiTCR with a Q25 quality threshold and the strictest error-elimination algorithm. A nonparametric unseen species model with Euler transformation was used to estimate lower-bound total TCR beta diversity. TCRdb applied fastp at Q25 and MiXCR to the public reads, then kept only in-frame beta chains. CDR3 protein sequences are deduplicated, and each keeps its most common genes and DNA. The V and J calls follow TCRdb's processing rather than the paper's. The sample data list about 670,000 distinct CDR3 sequences, and 40% to 45% of these were observed just once. About 30% of the sample lies in the top ten.

General conclusions and limits of the study: Observed TCR beta diversity correlated strongly with the percentage of naive T cells measured by flow cytometry. Total diversity estimates from one million sequenced T cells were considered lower bounds and underestimates. As age increased, observed TCR beta diversity per million T cells dropped in a roughly linear way, and a significant reduction was already evident by age approximately 40. Since profiling was done on bulk unsorted PBMCs, naive and antigen-experienced compartments could not be conclusively compared. The CMV infection status of donors was not known, potentially confounding age-related changes in expanded clonotypes. Compared with the aged group, more naive CD4+ T cells, fewer expanded clones and increased TCR diversity were shown by the long-lived group, suggesting age selection.

This clonotype has a handful of counts. Its antigen is not yet known. Nothing much larger sits one base from this clone, and base qualities are not available. The germline V gene (reference sequence) provides CDR1 DFQATT and CDR2 SNEGSKA. The CDR3 covers 13 residues, taking in both the cysteine and the phenylalanine. The entry retains the CDR3 DNA only, 39 bases that are in frame from base 1. V loses 3 bases at its end and J loses 4 bases; junction bases beyond the gene matches: 6. Donors were around 37 systemically healthy Caucasian individuals from Russia aged about 6 to 100 years. Ten milliliters of peripheral blood were drawn from each donor into EDTA-treated Vacutainer tubes. Ficoll-Paque density-gradient centrifugation was used to isolate PBMCs, with at least 6.5 million obtained per sample. Total RNA was extracted from PBMCs with Trizol reagent, with at least 5 micrograms obtained per sample. The percentages of naive CD45RAhigh/CD27high T cells were determined by flow cytometry on a PBMC aliquot from every donor.

Specimen: blood. This sequence originates from a man older than 75 in good health. The rearranged chain carries TRBV20-1 and TRBJ2-7; TRBD2 agrees with 7 junctional bases. The DNA is TGCAGTGCTAGTGGCGGGAGATCGTACGAGCAGTACTTC. This translates into CSASGGRSYEQYF.